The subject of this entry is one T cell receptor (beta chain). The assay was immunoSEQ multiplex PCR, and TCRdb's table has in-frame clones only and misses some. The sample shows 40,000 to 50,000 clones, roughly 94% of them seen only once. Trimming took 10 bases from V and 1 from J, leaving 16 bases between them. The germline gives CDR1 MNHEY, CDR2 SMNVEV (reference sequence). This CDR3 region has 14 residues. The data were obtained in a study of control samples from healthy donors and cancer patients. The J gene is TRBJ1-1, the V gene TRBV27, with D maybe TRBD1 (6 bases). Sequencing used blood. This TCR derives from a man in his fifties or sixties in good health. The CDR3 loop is CATRGPTENTEAFF. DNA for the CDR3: TGTGCCACCAGGGGCCCCACAGAGAACACTGAAGCTTTCTTT.